Each of the 26 T cell receptor beta chains below was sequenced from the same sample in a study of T cell responses to AZD1222 COVID-19 vaccine. Sequencing used immunoSEQ multiplex PCR; TCRdb keeps in-frame clones, though not all of them. This sample has more than 90,000 clones, with around 82% found just once. Sequenced material: peripheral blood, taken on day 0 of AZD1222 vaccination. The receptors derive from an adult in good health.

The chain couples TRBV27 to TRBJ1-6, with TRBD1 matching over 7 bases. CDR1 is MNHEY, CDR2 SMNVEV, per germline (reference sequence). The CDR3 spans 19 residues. The V segment lost 3 bases and the J segment 0 bases; nucleotides outside the gene matches: 11. This chain's CDR3 is CASSLDGGGSRSYNSPLHF. The CDR3 nucleotides read TGTGCCAGCAGTTTGGATGGAGGGGGCTCCCGCTCCTATAATTCACCCCTCCACTTT.

The chain uses TRBV13 and TRBJ2-7; tentatively, D is TRBD1 (5 bases). Per germline, CDR1 PRHDT and CDR2 FYEKMQ (reference sequence). V was cut by 6 bases and J by 4 bases, with 10 bases left in between. The CDR3 totals 12 residues. CDR3 coding DNA: TGTGCCAGCAGGTTTTCAGGGTACGAGCAGTACTTC. Translating it yields CASRFSGYEQYF.

The chain joins TRBV16 to TRBJ1-1, with no clear D. Looked up from germline, CDR1 is KGHSY and CDR2 is FQNENV. The CDR3 contains 12 residues. Trimming took off 2 bases at V and 6 bases at J, with 7 bases between the two ends. The chain's CDR3 is CASSQSGAEAFF. In DNA, the CDR3 is TGTGCCAGCAGCCAAAGCGGGGCTGAAGCTTTCTTT.

This clone was picked up one time. This chain uses TRBV11-1 with TRBJ2-1; TRBD1 is a possible D gene (5 bases). The ends were cut back, 6 bases at V and 4 bases at J, with 16 bases in the middle. The CDR3 loop spans 15 amino acids. Germline assignment: CDR1 SGHAT and CDR2 FQDESV (reference sequence). CDR3 amino acids: CASSYGRATYNEQFF. The CDR3 DNA reads as TGTGCCAGCAGTTACGGCAGGGCGACTTACAATGAGCAGTTCTTC.

This chain uses TRBV18 with TRBJ2-3; 10 positions match TRBD2. After removal of 3 bases from V and 3 bases from J, the junction contained 3 bases not matched to a gene. The germline CDR1 and CDR2 sequences are KGHSH and LQKENI. The CDR3 spans 15 residues. The CDR3 DNA is TGTGCCAGCTCACCGGCTAGCGGGAGTACAGATACGCAGTATTTT. It translates to CASSPASGSTDTQYF. Complete variable domain (other parts from reference TRBV18 and TRBJ2-3): NAGVMQNPRHLVRRRGQEARLRCSPMKGHSHVYWYRQLPEEGLKFMVYLQKENIIDESGMPKERFSAEFPKEGPSILRIQQVVRGDSAAYFCASSPASGSTDTQYFGPGTRLTVL.

The V call is TRBV5-1, the J call TRBJ1-4; no clear D. CDR1 is SGHRS and CDR2 is YFSETQ in the germline V gene. The CDR3 loop spans 16 amino acids. Trimming pared 2 bases from V and 3 bases from J, leaving 14 bases between. CDR3 in DNA: TGCGCCAGCAGCTTCCTATCAAGGACGGCTAATGAAAAACTGTTTTTT. Translating it yields CASSFLSRTANEKLFF.

This chain links TRBV18 with TRBJ1-1; D is perhaps TRBD1 (5 bases). The CDR3 spans 15 residues. CDR1 KGHSH and CDR2 LQKENI come from the germline V gene. V lost 6 bases to trimming and J lost 2 bases, with 16 bases between them. This CDR3 is CASSPREGRNTEAFF. CDR3 DNA: TGTGCCAGCTCCCCCAGAGAGGGACGAAACACTGAAGCTTTCTTT.

The V and J genes are TRBV28 and TRBJ1-3; maybe TRBD1 (5 bases). Trimming removed 5 bases from V and 4 bases from J, with 15 bases in between. Per germline, CDR1 MDHEN and CDR2 SYDVKM. The CDR3 is 15 amino acids. CDR3 protein: CASSLPWGKGNTIYF. The DNA of the CDR3 is TGTGCCAGCAGTCTGCCCTGGGGGAAAGGAAACACCATATATTTT.

The gene calls are TRBV19 and TRBJ1-5, with 7 bases lining up with TRBD1. Germline assignment: CDR1 LNHDA and CDR2 SQIVND (reference sequence). There are 14 residues in the CDR3. The ends lost 3 bases at V and 3 bases at J; junction bases unmatched: 2. CDR3 protein: CASSMGQFNQPQHF. The DNA of the CDR3 is TGTGCCAGTAGTATGGGACAGTTCAATCAGCCCCAGCATTTT.

V usage is TRBV5-1 and J usage is TRBJ1-2; possible D gene TRBD1, 5 bases. V lost 0 bases, J lost 3 bases, and 9 bases lay in between. The CDR3 loop spans 14 amino acids. Germline CDR1 reads SGHRS; CDR2 reads YFSETQ. The CDR3 region is CASSLGIGDYGYTF. In nucleotides, the CDR3 is TGCGCCAGCAGCTTGGGGATAGGGGACTATGGCTACACCTTC.

This chain uses TRBV19 with TRBJ2-7, with 9 bases fitting TRBD2. V dropped 5 bases and J dropped 7; count of bases not matched to a gene: 12. This CDR3 has 15 residues. Germline loops: CDR1 LNHDA, CDR2 SQIVND (reference sequence). CDR3: CASSPGLAGSSEQYF. The CDR3 bases are TGTGCCAGTAGTCCCGGGCTAGCGGGATCCTCGGAGCAGTACTTC.

V gene TRBV7-2 combines with J gene TRBJ1-1, with D uncertain. Germline V gives CDR1 SGHTA, CDR2 FQGNSA. The CDR3 has 13 amino acids. Trimming removed 4 bases at V and 4 bases at J, with 10 bases between. The CDR3: CASSSLGVTEAFF. CDR3 DNA: TGTGCCAGCAGCTCCCTAGGCGTCACTGAAGCTTTCTTT.

The chain employs TRBV14 and TRBJ2-7; 9 positions match TRBD1. The CDR3 is 17 amino acids. With V trimmed by 0 bases and J by 5 bases, 11 bases remained unmatched. In germline, CDR1 is SGHDN, CDR2 FVKESK. CDR3 nucleotide sequence: TGTGCCAGCAGCCAAGATGAAGGACAGGGGTCGAGTGACGAGCAGTACTTC. Amino acid sequence: CASSQDEGQGSSDEQYF.

This chain uses TRBV7-9 with TRBJ2-7; D is unresolved. Trimming removed 5 bases at V and 3 bases at J, with 11 bases between. The CDR3 contains 13 residues. Germline V gene lookup returns CDR1 SEHNR and CDR2 FQNEAQ (reference sequence). CDR3: CASSPLGNYEQYF. The CDR3, as DNA: TGTGCCAGCAGCCCATTGGGGAACTACGAGCAGTACTTC.

This clone was counted only a few times. The V gene is TRBV27, the J gene TRBJ1-1, with no clear D. Germline CDR1 reads MNHEY; CDR2 reads SMNVEV (reference sequence). There are 13 residues in the CDR3. Trimming took off 11 bases at V and 4 bases at J, with 17 bases between the two ends. In nucleotides, the CDR3 is TGTGCCTCCCTGGACGGGATGGGCACTGAAGCTTTCTTT. It is translated as CASLDGMGTEAFF.

The chain employs TRBV9 and TRBJ2-1; 11 nucleotides agree with TRBD2. Germline CDR1 reads SGDLS; CDR2 reads YYNGEE. The length of the CDR3 is 16 residues. J gave up 9 bases and V 1 base, and 9 bases lay outside the gene matches. CDR3: CASSVLSLAGVLEQFF. The CDR3 DNA follows: TGTGCCAGCAGCGTACTGTCACTAGCGGGAGTTCTTGAGCAGTTCTTC.

J is TRBJ2-7 and V is TRBV6-5; the D gene is possibly TRBD2 (6 bases). This CDR3 is 13 amino acids long. Germline-derived CDR1 and CDR2 are MNHEY and SVGAGI. Trimming removed 6 bases from V and 2 bases from J, with 11 bases in between. In DNA form, the CDR3 reads TGTGCCAGCAGCCGGGACTCCCCCTACGAGCAGTACTTC. Its translation: CASSRDSPYEQYF.

Remarks on this clone: The junction shows a germline mismatch at one end, possibly a read error. This chain uses TRBV7-7 with TRBJ2-1; D is uncertain. Germline loops: CDR1 SSHAT, CDR2 FNYEAQ (reference sequence). CDR3 length: 11 residues. The CDR3 is CASSSGSKQFF. Here the CDR3 DNA reads TGTGCTAGCAGCTCCGGGTCTAAGCAGTTCTTC.

This sequence joins TRBV6-6 and TRBJ2-1, with 9 nucleotides matching TRBD2. Looked up from germline, CDR1 is MNHNY and CDR2 is SVGAGI (reference sequence). There are 15 residues in the CDR3. The trim removed 6 bases at V and 9 bases at J, leaving 12 bases unmatched. CDR3 residues: CASSRLAGVASEQFF. CDR3 nucleotide sequence: TGTGCCAGCAGCCGTTTAGCGGGGGTGGCCAGTGAGCAGTTCTTC.

The rearrangement links TRBV7-3 to TRBJ1-6, with a possible D match to TRBD1 (5 bases). This CDR3 has 15 amino acids. The germline V gene encodes CDR1 SGHTA and CDR2 FQGTGA. V was trimmed by 1 base and J by 7 bases, leaving 11 bases between them. CDR3 nucleotides: TGTGCCAGCAGCTTAAGGGGTGAGGGGAATTCACCCCTCCACTTT. This gives the protein CASSLRGEGNSPLHF. Combining the CDR3 with reference TRBV7-3 and TRBJ1-6 gives the whole variable domain GAGVSQTPSNKVTEKGKYVELRCDPISGHTALYWYRQSLGQGPEFLIYFQGTGAADDSGLPNDRFFAVRPEGSVSTLKIQRTERGDSAVYLCASSLRGEGNSPLHFGNGTRLTVT.

Only a few counts were recorded for this clone. The chain is built from TRBV19 and TRBJ2-7; 10 bases agree with TRBD1. This CDR3 contains 15 residues. Germline lookup yields CDR1 LNHDA and CDR2 SQIVND (reference sequence). The trim removed 3 bases at V and 3 bases at J, leaving 5 bases unmatched. CDR3 DNA: TGTGCCAGTAGTATGCCAGGGACAGGGGACTACGAGCAGTACTTC. This sequence encodes CASSMPGTGDYEQYF.

Remarks on this clone: Mismatch with germline at one junction end may stem from a read error. The chain has TRBV5-1 and TRBJ1-1; D may be TRBD1 (5 bases). This CDR3 is built from 13 residues. From germline, CDR1 is SGHRS and CDR2 YFSETQ. The CDR3 loop reads CASSFRDSASVHF. Here the CDR3 DNA reads TGCGCCAGCAGCTTTCGAGACAGCGCCTCCGTGCACTTT.

The chain uses TRBV7-3 and TRBJ2-3, with a possible D match to TRBD1 (6 bases). Trimming shortened V by 2 bases and J by 1 base, and 10 bases separated the two germline ends. The length of the CDR3 is 15 residues. Looked up from germline, CDR1 is SGHTA and CDR2 is FQGTGA. The CDR3: CASSLQQGRTDTQYF. In DNA, the CDR3 is TGTGCCAGCAGCTTACAACAGGGTCGCACAGATACGCAGTATTTT.

This chain joins TRBV30 and TRBJ1-3; D ambiguous. The germline V gene has CDR1 GTSNPN and CDR2 SVGIG (reference sequence). This CDR3 has 13 residues. V was pared by 4 bases and J by 0 bases, with 7 bases between. Here the CDR3 DNA reads TGTGCCTGGAATCAGGCCTCTGGAAACACCATATATTTT. Residues: CAWNQASGNTIYF.

The chain couples TRBV9 to TRBJ2-7; TRBD1 is a possible D gene (5 bases). V was trimmed by 3 bases and J by 5 bases, leaving 18 bases between them. This CDR3 has 15 amino acids. Germline-derived CDR1 and CDR2 are SGDLS and YYNGEE. Here the CDR3 DNA reads TGTGCCAGCAGCGCCCCAGGTAGCAGGGAAAACGAGCAGTACTTC. It is translated as CASSAPGSRENEQYF.

This chain connects TRBV28 to TRBJ1-5, with D hard to call. Trimming shortened V by 5 bases and J by 1 base, and 9 bases separated the two germline ends. The CDR3 runs 14 residues. The germline CDR1 and CDR2 sequences are MDHEN and SYDVKM. The DNA for the CDR3 is TGTGCCAGCAGTCCACAAGTAAGCAATCAGCCCCAGCATTTT. This translates into CASSPQVSNQPQHF.